This T cell receptor beta chain stems from a study of chemoradiotherapy in HPV16-positive cancers. Study-wide context: Candidate HPV-specific clones and shared TCR motifs came from a couple of HPV16-positive patients. General observations from the study: Candidate HPV-specific clones and E7-related TCR motifs grew in tumor during treatment. HPV-specific T cells were functionally defined from only a couple of HPV16-positive patients.

The junction had 1 base not matched to a gene; V was cut back by 2 bases and J by 5 bases. Germline V gives CDR1 SEHNR, CDR2 FQNEAQ (reference sequence). This CDR3 is 13 amino acids long. This clone was picked up one time. As yet, its antigen is unknown. Assay: immunoSEQ multiplex PCR; the TCRdb copy retains only in-frame clones and omits some. The sample includes tens of thousands of clones, approximately 86% seen only once; the top ten take around 2.3%. The sequence derives from a human donor with HPV-associated anogenital cancer. Sequencing was performed on blood, taken from a patient who underwent chemoradiotherapy. J is TRBJ2-5 and V is TRBV7-9; 8 nucleotides match TRBD1. The CDR3 loop is CASSLQGAETQYF. CDR3 in DNA: TGTGCCAGCAGCTTACAGGGGGCGGAGACCCAGTACTTC.